The rows below give T cell receptor beta chains drawn from one sample of a study of T-cell reconstitution after alpha-beta-depleted transplantation in children. TCRdb recomputed calls from the PCR reads with MiXCR, one row per CDR3 protein. The sample shows some 340,000 distinct CDR3 sequences, about a tenth of them seen only once. The sequences come from PBMCs from the stem cell graft donor, collected from the stem cell graft. The source of these receptors is a human donor who donated a stem cell graft to a child with acute lymphoblastic leukemia. CDR3s include the opening cysteine and the closing phenylalanine or tryptophan. Each record gives: V gene, J gene, clone size, D gene, CDR3 DNA, CDR3 protein. A D gene is named only where the DNA matches it firmly. Clone size is shown for a subset of rows, as once, few, many or a class of expanded clone.

TRBV7-9	TRBJ2-3	many	TRBD1	TGTGCCAGCAGGTCGGACAGGGCGGGAGATACGCAGTATTTT	CASRSDRAGDTQYF
TRBV7-9	TRBJ2-1	-	-	TGTGCCAGCAGCGGGGGATCCCCTGCCTACAATGAGCAGTTCTTC	CASSGGSPAYNEQFF
TRBV5-1	TRBJ2-3	few	-	TGCGCCAGCAGCTTAATCCAGAGGGACACAGATACGCAGTATTTT	CASSLIQRDTDTQYF
TRBV12-3/TRBV12-4	TRBJ2-2	-	-	TGTGCCAGCAGTTTAATGCGTAGGGACACTATGTTT	CASSLMRRDTMF
TRBV3-1	TRBJ2-6	-	TRBD2	TGTGCCAGCAGCCAAGATCTGACTAGCGGGAGGGCAGGTGGGGCCAACGTCCTGACTTTC	CASSQDLTSGRAGGANVLTF
TRBV6-5	TRBJ1-1	-	TRBD1	TGTGCCAGCAGTTACCAGGGACAGGGTCGGACTGAAGCTTTCTTT	CASSYQGQGRTEAFF
TRBV27	TRBJ2-3	many	TRBD2	TGTGCCAGCAGTTCCGGACTAGCGGGGATACTCACAGATACGCAGTATTTT	CASSSGLAGILTDTQYF
TRBV18	TRBJ2-3	-	TRBD2	TGTGCCAGCTCACCACGCCAGCGGGGAAGCACAGATACGCAGTATTTT	CASSPRQRGSTDTQYF
TRBV6-2/TRBV6-3	TRBJ2-7	many	-	TGTGCCAGCAGTTACTCGATAACGGACAGCTTCTCCTACGAGCAGTACTTC	CASSYSITDSFSYEQYF
TRBV25-1	TRBJ1-4	-	TRBD1	TGTGCCAGCAGTGTGACCGGGACAGTAACAACTAATGAAAAACTGTTTTTT	CASSVTGTVTTNEKLFF
TRBV5-1	TRBJ1-1	few	-	TGCGCCAGCAGCTTGGGGGTAAGGTCCTCAAGGGAGACTGAAGCTTTCTTT	CASSLGVRSSRETEAFF
TRBV18	TRBJ2-7	-	-	TGTGCCAGCTCACCGATAGGTGGCGAGCAGTACTTC	CASSPIGGEQYF
TRBV6-1	TRBJ2-5	many	TRBD2	TGTGCCAGCAGTGGGGGACTAATACCGGCAGAGACCCAGTACTTC	CASSGGLIPAETQYF
TRBV4-1	TRBJ1-1	many	TRBD1	TGCGCCAGCAGCCATCCCGACAGGGGCCTGACTGAAGCTTTCTTT	CASSHPDRGLTEAFF
TRBV4-3	TRBJ1-5	many	-	TGCGCCAGCAGCCAAGATCGGAAGGGGCAGCCCCAGCATTTT	CASSQDRKGQPQHF
TRBV5-1	TRBJ2-5	-	-	TGCGCCAGCAGCTTAGGACCTGGTCTCCAAGAGACCCAGTACTTC	CASSLGPGLQETQYF
TRBV7-2	TRBJ2-1	-	TRBD2	TGTGCCAGCAGCTTCCGACTAGCGGGAGGGCCTGGGAATGAGCAGTTCTTC	CASSFRLAGGPGNEQFF
TRBV3-1	TRBJ1-4	-	-	TGTGCCAGCAGCCAAGCGCCATCAGGGGCGACTAATGAAAAACTGTTTTTT	CASSQAPSGATNEKLFF
TRBV4-3	TRBJ2-1	few	TRBD2	TGCGCCAGCAGGGTTCGGCTAGCGGGAGCTCATGAGCAGTTCTTC	CASRVRLAGAHEQFF
TRBV6-5	TRBJ2-1	-	-	TGTGCCAGCAGTTATTTTGCCCCCGCCGGGTCCTACAATGAGCAGTTCTTC	CASSYFAPAGSYNEQFF
TRBV24-1	TRBJ2-1	few	-	TGTGCCACCAGTCTACAGGGAGGGTACAATGAGCAGTTCTTC	CATSLQGGYNEQFF
TRBV13	TRBJ1-1	-	TRBD1	TGTGCCAGCAGATTCAGGGGGCGAAACACTGAAGCTTTCTTT	CASRFRGRNTEAFF
TRBV12-3/TRBV12-4	TRBJ2-1	once	-	TGTGCCAGCAGTCCCCCCCGGCGGAGCTCCTACAATGAGCAGTTCTTC	CASSPPRRSSYNEQFF
TRBV12-3/TRBV12-4	TRBJ1-2	few	-	TGTGCCAGCAGTTCGGCCAGGGACTATGGCTACACCTTC	CASSSARDYGYTF
TRBV7-9	TRBJ2-1	-	TRBD2	TGTGGGGAGGGCCTTTACAATGAGCAGTTCTTC	CGEGLYNEQFF
TRBV7-2	TRBJ2-7	few	-	TGTGCCAGCAGCTTCTCGCGGTCCTACGAGCAGTACTTC	CASSFSRSYEQYF
TRBV29-1	TRBJ2-7	-	TRBD1	TGCAGCGTTACCACCGGGACAGGGGCGTACGAGCAGTACTTC	CSVTTGTGAYEQYF
TRBV2	TRBJ2-3	-	TRBD1	TGTGCCAGCAGAGGGGGACAGGTACAGATTCGCGCAGATACGCAGTATTTT	CASRGGQVQIRADTQYF
TRBV5-1	TRBJ1-1	few	TRBD1	TGCGCCAGCAGCTTTAGAGGGGGCCACAGGGACACTGAAGCTTTCTTT	CASSFRGGHRDTEAFF
TRBV24-1	TRBJ1-1	-	-	TGTGCCACCGTAGGTCCGGGCACTGAAGCTTTCTTT	CATVGPGTEAFF
TRBV7-9	TRBJ2-7	-	TRBD1	TGTGCCAGCAGCGGACACAGGGGTCCCTCCTACGAGCAGTACTTC	CASSGHRGPSYEQYF
TRBV5-1	TRBJ2-4	few	-	TGCGCCAGCAGCTTGGGGCAGTTAATAGCCAAAAACATTCAGTACTTC	CASSLGQLIAKNIQYF
TRBV28	TRBJ2-1	few	-	TGTGCCAGCAGCCCTTTTGGTGAGCAGTTCTTC	CASSPFGEQFF
TRBV5-1	TRBJ2-5	-	-	TGCGCCAGCAGCTTTTGGGGCGGAACCCAAGAGACCCAGTACTTC	CASSFWGGTQETQYF
TRBV20-1	TRBJ2-7	few	TRBD2	TGCAGTGCTAGAGACCGACTAGCGGGAGGGTTCTGGGGGTACGAGCAGTACTTC	CSARDRLAGGFWGYEQYF
TRBV29-1	TRBJ2-7	many	TRBD1	TGCAGCGTTCTACAGGGGGGTAGGAACGAGCAGTACTTC	CSVLQGGRNEQYF